Below, 17 T cell receptor beta chains from the same sample are listed, as sequenced in a study of graft-versus-host responses after intestinal transplantation. The protocol was immunoSEQ multiplex PCR, while the TCRdb copy is restricted to in-frame clones and leaves out a portion. The sample has about 98,000 clones, approximately 85% seen once; the top ten hold 1.4%. This material consisted of PBMCs, taken 255 days after intestinal transplant. Receptor source: a human patient who received an intestinal transplant, so some T cells may come from the graft donor.

V gene TRBV6-4 combines with J gene TRBJ2-3; TRBD1 might be the D (6 bases). V was clipped by 3 bases and J by 1 base, with 11 bases between them. The germline gives CDR1 MRHNA, CDR2 SNTAGT. The CDR3 totals 15 residues. In DNA form, the CDR3 reads TGTGCCAGCAGTGAGAAACAGGGAGGCACAGATACGCAGTATTTT. Its translation: CASSEKQGGTDTQYF.

This rearrangement joins TRBV6-6 to TRBJ2-5, with D possibly matching TRBD2 (5 bases). The CDR3 is 14 residues long. The germline CDR1 and CDR2 sequences are MNHNY and SVGAGI (reference sequence). The V and J ends lost 2 bases and 4 bases respectively, with 11 bases between them. CDR3 coding DNA: TGTGCCAGCAGTTACCCGGACGAGGGAGAGACCCAGTACTTC. Its protein is CASSYPDEGETQYF.

This clone appeared once. V is TRBV27 and J is TRBJ2-2, with D perhaps given as TRBD1 or TRBD2 (6 bases each). The CDR3 runs to 18 residues. Per germline, CDR1 MNHEY and CDR2 SMNVEV (reference sequence). V lost 6 bases and J lost 4, with 24 bases in between. The CDR3 spells CASSTRGGSGYSTGELFF. DNA for the CDR3: TGTGCCAGCAGCACCCGAGGGGGGTCGGGTTATAGCACCGGGGAGCTGTTTTTT.

The chain couples TRBV7-2 to TRBJ2-5; 10 bases agree with TRBD2. V trimming: 8 bases; J trimming: 5 bases; junction bases outside the gene matches: 8. Germline assignment: CDR1 SGHTA and CDR2 FQGNSA. CDR3 size: 14 residues. CDR3 in amino acids: CASGRRAGGETQYF. In DNA form, the CDR3 reads TGTGCCAGCGGCCGAAGAGCGGGAGGGGAGACCCAGTACTTC.

The J gene is TRBJ2-7, the V gene TRBV19, with D possibly TRBD2 on 6 matching bases. Germline CDR1 and CDR2: LNHDA and SQIVND (reference sequence). The CDR3 is 13 amino acids. Trimming left V 9 bases short and J 4 bases short, with 16 bases between. The CDR3 sequence is CASSEVGGYEQYF. CDR3 in DNA: TGTGCCAGCTCTGAGGTGGGGGGTTACGAGCAGTACTTC.

The chain carries TRBV6-1 and TRBJ1-1; D not certain. The germline V and J ends were trimmed by 5 bases and 1 base, with 14 bases remaining between them. CDR1 MNHNS and CDR2 SASEGT come from the germline V gene. CDR3 length: 15 amino acids. The CDR3 bases are TGTGCCAGCAGTAGCCGACCGGGTCCGAACACTGAAGCTTTCTTT. As protein: CASSSRPGPNTEAFF.

The V call is TRBV2, the J call TRBJ2-6; possible D gene TRBD2, 7 bases. The germline V gene encodes CDR1 SNHLY and CDR2 FYNNEI. There are 15 residues in the CDR3. Trimming took 1 base from V and 4 from J, leaving 8 bases between them. This CDR3 is CASSEGGGGANVLTF. In nucleotides, the CDR3 is TGTGCCAGCAGTGAAGGGGGGGGCGGGGCCAACGTCCTGACTTTC.

The chain carries TRBV27 and TRBJ1-2; maybe TRBD1 (5 bases). The V end lost 0 bases, the J end lost 5 bases, and 28 bases lay between the germline ends. Germline CDR1 and CDR2: MNHEY and SMNVEV (reference sequence). This CDR3 contains 20 residues. The CDR3 DNA is TGTGCCAGCAGTTTATCAAAAAGGGAGGGGAACACTGGGCGCCCGTATGGCTACACCTTC. Encoded protein: CASSLSKREGNTGRPYGYTF.

The chain employs TRBV2 and TRBJ2-1; no clear D gene. Germline V gene data show CDR1 as SNHLY and CDR2 as FYNNEI. V shed 3 bases and J shed 10 bases, with 7 bases lying between them. The CDR3 extends over 11 amino acids. The CDR3 loop is CASSDLAEQFF. The CDR3 DNA reads TGTGCCAGCAGTGACCTTGCGGAGCAGTTCTTC.

The DNA for the CDR3 is TGCAGCGTTGAAATCGGACACTTGAACACTGAAGCTTTCTTT. As protein: CSVEIGHLNTEAFF. The gene calls are TRBV29-1 and TRBJ1-1, with D possibly TRBD1 on 5 matching bases. The V and J ends lost 2 bases and 0 bases respectively, with 10 bases between them. In germline, CDR1 is SQVTM, CDR2 ANQGSEA. The CDR3 totals 14 residues.

This sequence joins TRBV15 and TRBJ2-7, with a weak D call TRBD2 (6 bases). V was trimmed by 1 base and J by 2 bases, leaving 18 bases between them. The CDR3 length is 17 residues. Germline loops: CDR1 LNHNV, CDR2 YYDKDF (reference sequence). CDR3 sequence reads: CATSRVAGPPRTYEQYF. CDR3 coding DNA: TGTGCCACCAGCAGAGTGGCGGGGCCCCCCAGAACCTACGAGCAGTACTTC.

The CDR3, as DNA: TGTGCCACCACCAATGAGAGGACCGGGGGGGCTGAAGCTTTCTTT. Translated: CATTNERTGGAEAFF. The V and J genes are TRBV15 and TRBJ1-1, with a possible D match to TRBD1 (5 bases). This CDR3 is built from 15 residues. Germline V gene data show CDR1 as LNHNV and CDR2 as YYDKDF (reference sequence). V was clipped by 7 bases and J by 6 bases, with 21 bases between them.

The J gene is TRBJ2-7, the V gene TRBV11-2, with 15 bases that match TRBD2. The CDR3 is 16 residues long. Germline values: CDR1 SGHAT, CDR2 FQNNGV. V shed 6 bases and J 6 bases; nucleotides not matched to a gene: 9. CDR3 residues: CASRRTSGGGLGEQYF. The CDR3 DNA is TGTGCCAGCAGAAGGACTAGCGGGGGGGGCCTAGGCGAGCAGTACTTC.

This clone was seen only once. The chain couples TRBV4-1 to TRBJ1-1, with D unclear. The V end lost 1 base, the J end lost 2 bases, and 8 bases lay between the germline ends. The CDR3 extends over 14 amino acids. CDR1 MGHRA and CDR2 YSYEKL come from the germline V gene. Written as DNA, the CDR3 is TGCGCCAGCAGCCAAGTCACATTAAACACTGAAGCTTTCTTT. Translation: CASSQVTLNTEAFF.

CDR3 loop: CASSRQGYYNEQFF. In DNA form, the CDR3 reads TGTGCCAGCAGCCGACAGGGATACTACAATGAGCAGTTCTTC. V and J are TRBV7-6 and TRBJ2-1; 7 bases are shared with TRBD1. Losses at the gene ends were 5 bases for V and 3 bases for J; bases not matched to a gene: 4. This CDR3 is built from 14 residues. Germline V gives CDR1 SGHVS, CDR2 FNYEAQ.

The V call is TRBV7-2, the J call TRBJ1-2; D may be TRBD1 (5 bases). In germline, CDR1 is SGHTA, CDR2 FQGNSA. The V and J ends lost 5 bases and 9 bases respectively, with 19 bases between them. The CDR3 length is 14 residues. The CDR3 DNA is TGTGCCAGCAGCCGTAGGACGGACATAGGGAGCTACACCTTC. Its protein product is CASSRRTDIGSYTF.

The chain links TRBV2 to TRBJ2-3; 9 nucleotides align to TRBD2. The germline CDR1 and CDR2 sequences are SNHLY and FYNNEI. The trim removed 4 bases at V and 15 bases at J, leaving 5 bases unmatched. CDR3 length: 11 amino acids. The CDR3 sequence: CASSVSGGFYF. As DNA, the CDR3 is TGTGCCAGCAGTGTAAGCGGGGGGTTTTATTTT.